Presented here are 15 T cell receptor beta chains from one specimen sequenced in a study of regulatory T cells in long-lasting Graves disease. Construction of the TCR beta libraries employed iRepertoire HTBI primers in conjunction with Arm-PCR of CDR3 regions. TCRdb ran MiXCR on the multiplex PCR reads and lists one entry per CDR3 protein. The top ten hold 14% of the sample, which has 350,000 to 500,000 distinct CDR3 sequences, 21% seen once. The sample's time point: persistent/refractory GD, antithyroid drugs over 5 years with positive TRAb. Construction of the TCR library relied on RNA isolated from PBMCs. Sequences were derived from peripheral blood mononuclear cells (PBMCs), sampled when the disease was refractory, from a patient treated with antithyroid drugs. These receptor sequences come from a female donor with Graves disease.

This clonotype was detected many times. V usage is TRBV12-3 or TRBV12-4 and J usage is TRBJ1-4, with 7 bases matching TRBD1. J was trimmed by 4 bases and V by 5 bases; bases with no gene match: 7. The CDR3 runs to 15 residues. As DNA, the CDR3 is TGTGCCAGCAGTATATACCGGGACAGTAATGAAAAACTGTTTTTT. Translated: CASSIYRDSNEKLFF.

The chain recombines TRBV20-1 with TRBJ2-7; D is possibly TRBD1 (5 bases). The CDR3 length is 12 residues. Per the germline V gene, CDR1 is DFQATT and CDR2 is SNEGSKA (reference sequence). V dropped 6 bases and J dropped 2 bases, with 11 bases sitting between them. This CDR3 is CSAPTDTYEQYF. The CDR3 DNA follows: TGCAGTGCCCCGACAGATACCTACGAGCAGTACTTC.

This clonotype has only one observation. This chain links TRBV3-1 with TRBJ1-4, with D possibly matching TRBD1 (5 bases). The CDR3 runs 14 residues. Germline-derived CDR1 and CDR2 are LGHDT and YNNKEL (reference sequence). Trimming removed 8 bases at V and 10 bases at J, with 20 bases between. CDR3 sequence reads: CASRKGRDRGKLFF. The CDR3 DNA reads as TGTGCCAGCCGTAAGGGCAGGGACCGTGGAAAACTGTTTTTT.

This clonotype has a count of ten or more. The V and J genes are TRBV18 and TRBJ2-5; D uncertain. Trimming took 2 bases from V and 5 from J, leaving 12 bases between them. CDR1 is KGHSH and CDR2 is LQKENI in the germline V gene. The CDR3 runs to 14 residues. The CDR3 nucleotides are TGTGCCAGCTCACCATCGTGGGTAGGGGAGACCCAGTACTTC. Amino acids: CASSPSWVGETQYF.

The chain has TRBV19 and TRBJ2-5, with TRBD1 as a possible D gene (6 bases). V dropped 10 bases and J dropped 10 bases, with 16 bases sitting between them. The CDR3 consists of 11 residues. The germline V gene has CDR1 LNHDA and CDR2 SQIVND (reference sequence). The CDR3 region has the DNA TGTGCCAAACAGGGTCTGACGTTCCAGTACTTC. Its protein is CAKQGLTFQYF.

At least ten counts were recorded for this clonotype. CDR3 region: CASSFGGGAGYTF. DNA of the CDR3: TGTGCCAGCAGTTTCGGCGGAGGGGCTGGCTACACCTTC. This chain joins TRBV27 and TRBJ1-2; D is perhaps TRBD1 (5 bases). Trimming cost V 3 bases and J 7 bases, with 12 bases left between them. The V gene's germline CDR1 is MNHEY and CDR2 SMNVEV (reference sequence). The CDR3 runs 13 residues.

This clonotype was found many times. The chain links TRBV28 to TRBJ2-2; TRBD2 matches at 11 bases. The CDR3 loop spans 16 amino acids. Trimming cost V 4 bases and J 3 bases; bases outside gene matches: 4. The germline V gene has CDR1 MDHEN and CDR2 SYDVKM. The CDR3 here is CASSSLTSGDTGELFF. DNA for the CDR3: TGTGCCAGCAGTTCTCTGACTAGCGGGGACACCGGGGAGCTGTTTTTT.

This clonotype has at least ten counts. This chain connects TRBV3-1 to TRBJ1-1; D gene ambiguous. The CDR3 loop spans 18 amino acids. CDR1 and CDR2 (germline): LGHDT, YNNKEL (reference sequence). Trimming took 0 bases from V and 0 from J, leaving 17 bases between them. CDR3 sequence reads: CASSQDAGGSLMNTEAFF. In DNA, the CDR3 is TGTGCCAGCAGCCAAGACGCGGGCGGGTCCTTAATGAACACTGAAGCTTTCTTT.

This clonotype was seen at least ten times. The CDR3 DNA is TGTGCCAGCCGAAAACCAGGGGGCGTTTCTGGCTACACCTTC. This gives the protein CASRKPGGVSGYTF. The genes are TRBV28 and TRBJ1-2, with 8 bases fitting TRBD1. CDR3 length equals 14 residues. V trimming: 8 bases; J trimming: 7 bases; junction bases outside the gene matches: 12. Per germline, CDR1 MDHEN and CDR2 SYDVKM.

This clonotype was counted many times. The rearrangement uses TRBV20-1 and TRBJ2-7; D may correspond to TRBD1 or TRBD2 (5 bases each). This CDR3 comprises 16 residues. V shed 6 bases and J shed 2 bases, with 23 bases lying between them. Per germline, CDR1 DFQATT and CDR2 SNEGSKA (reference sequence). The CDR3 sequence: CSANERPRDGPYEQYF. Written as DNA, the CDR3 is TGCAGTGCCAATGAAAGGCCTCGGGACGGACCCTACGAGCAGTACTTC.

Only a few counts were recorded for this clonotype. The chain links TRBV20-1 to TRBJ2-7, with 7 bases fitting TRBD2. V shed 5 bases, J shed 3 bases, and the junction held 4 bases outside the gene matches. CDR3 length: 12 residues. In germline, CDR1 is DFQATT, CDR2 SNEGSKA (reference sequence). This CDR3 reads CSAERGNYEQYF. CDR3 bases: TGCAGTGCTGAGCGGGGAAACTACGAGCAGTACTTC.

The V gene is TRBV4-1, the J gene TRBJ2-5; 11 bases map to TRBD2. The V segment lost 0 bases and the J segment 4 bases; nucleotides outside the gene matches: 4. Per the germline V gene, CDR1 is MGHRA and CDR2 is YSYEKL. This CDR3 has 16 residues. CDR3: CASSQDLGLAGETQYF. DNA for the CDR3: TGCGCCAGCAGCCAAGATCTCGGACTAGCGGGAGAGACCCAGTACTTC.

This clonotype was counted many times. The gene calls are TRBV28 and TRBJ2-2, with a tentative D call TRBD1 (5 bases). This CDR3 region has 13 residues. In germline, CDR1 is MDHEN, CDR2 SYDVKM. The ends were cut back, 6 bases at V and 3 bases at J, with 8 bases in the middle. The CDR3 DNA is TGTGCCAGCAGGGACACCTACACCGGGGAGCTGTTTTTT. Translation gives CASRDTYTGELFF.

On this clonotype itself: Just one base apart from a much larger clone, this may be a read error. CDR3 DNA: TGTGCCAGCAGCTTAGATTCGGGATTCGGGAATTCACCCCTCCACTTT. Residues: CASSLDSGFGNSPLHF. The rearrangement uses TRBV7-8 and TRBJ1-6; no reliable D call. Deletions cut 1 base from V and 7 bases from J, with 14 bases between. The CDR3 runs to 16 residues. Germline V lookup: CDR1 SGHVS, CDR2 FQNEAQ. The whole variable domain, remainder taken from reference TRBV7-8 and TRBJ1-6, is GAGVSQSPRYKVAKRGQDVALRCDPISGHVSLFWYQQALGQGPEFLTYFQNEAQLDKSGLPSDRFFAERPEGSVSTLKIQRTQQEDSAVYLCASSLDSGFGNSPLHFGNGTRLTVT.

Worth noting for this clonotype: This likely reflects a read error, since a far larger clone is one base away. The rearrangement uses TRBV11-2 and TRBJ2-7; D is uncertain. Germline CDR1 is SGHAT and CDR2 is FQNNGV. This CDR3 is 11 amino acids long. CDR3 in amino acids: CASSPSYGQYF. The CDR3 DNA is TGTGCCAGCAGCCCCTCCTACGGGCAGTACTTC.